Each of the 6 T cell receptor beta chains below was sequenced from the same sample in a study of T cell repertoires in cytomegalovirus infection. TCRdb processed the reads anew with MiXCR; each CDR3 protein has one entry. This sample has hundreds of thousands of distinct CDR3 sequences, with roughly 26% found just once. The sample was CD8+ T cells from PBMCs. These TCRs come from a human donor in good health (CMV status not recorded). Some clones in this sample may be carry-over from other donors' samples.

Worth noting for this clonotype: A clone one base away is much larger, so this may be a read error. This chain uses TRBV12-3 or TRBV12-4 with TRBJ2-1, with D hard to call. The CDR3 runs 16 residues. Trimming stripped 6 bases from V and 3 bases from J, with 18 bases between. Here the CDR3 DNA reads TGTGCCAGCAGACCAATCACGGACCGTTACTACAATGAGCAGTTCTTC. This gives the protein CASRPITDRYYNEQFF.

The gene calls are TRBV12-3 or TRBV12-4 and TRBJ2-5, with 7 bases identical to TRBD1. The CDR3 is made up of 14 amino acids. J gave up 2 bases and V 5 bases, and 5 bases lay outside the gene matches. The CDR3 coding sequence is TGTGCCAGCAGTCCGAGGGGGCTTCAAGAGACCCAGTACTTC. As protein: CASSPRGLQETQYF.

This chain links TRBV19 with TRBJ2-2; D unresolved. Germline CDR1 and CDR2: LNHDA and SQIVND (reference sequence). This CDR3 comprises 15 residues. Trimming stripped 5 bases from V and 6 bases from J, with 16 bases between. The CDR3 DNA is TGTGCCAGTAGTCCCGGGTTCCGTGATGCCGGGGAGCTGTTTTTT. Protein product: CASSPGFRDAGELFF. Supplemented by reference TRBV19 and TRBJ2-2, the full variable domain reads DGGITQSPKYLFRKEGQNVTLSCEQNLNHDAMYWYRQDPGQGLRLIYYSQIVNDFQKGDIAEGYSVSREKKESFPLTVTSAQKNPTAFYLCASSPGFRDAGELFFGEGSRLTVL.

This chain uses TRBV14 with TRBJ2-1; 8 bases line up with TRBD2. The CDR3 consists of 15 residues. Per the germline V gene, CDR1 is SGHDN and CDR2 is FVKESK. V shed 1 base and J 4 bases; nucleotides not matched to a gene: 3. The CDR3 reads CASSQAGGFYNEQFF. Here the CDR3 DNA reads TGTGCCAGCAGCCAAGCGGGGGGGTTTTACAATGAGCAGTTCTTC.

Concerning this clonotype: The CDR3 does not close with the conserved phenylalanine or tryptophan, likely indicating a read error. The V and J genes are TRBV5-1 and TRBJ2-6, with D hard to call. Germline values: CDR1 SGHRS, CDR2 YFSETQ. This CDR3 region has 17 residues. The V and J ends lost 1 base and 0 bases respectively, with 11 bases between them. The CDR3 coding sequence is TGCGCCAGCAGCTTGTCTGGCGGCAGCTCTGGGGCCAACGTCCTGACTTAC. It is translated as CASSLSGGSSGANVLTY.

This clonotype turned up a few times. The gene calls are TRBV4-1 and TRBJ2-1; 14 bases fit TRBD2. After removal of 4 bases from V and 1 base from J, the junction contained 12 bases not matched to a gene. Germline lookup yields CDR1 MGHRA and CDR2 YSYEKL. The CDR3 covers 20 residues. Here the CDR3 reads CASSPWSPGTSGGSYNEQFF. In nucleotides, the CDR3 is TGCGCCAGCAGCCCTTGGAGTCCCGGGACTAGCGGGGGATCCTACAATGAGCAGTTCTTC.